This is a list of T cell receptor beta chains from one sample in a study of T cell changes during pregnancy in multiple sclerosis. The method was immunoSEQ multiplex PCR; TCRdb's version includes in-frame clones alone and lacks a portion of them. The data show 100,000 or so clones, 90% seen once. The material sequenced was peripheral blood, taken in the second trimester of pregnancy. The origin of the receptors is a female donor in good health, enrolled as a control in a pregnancy study. The CDR3 runs from the conserved cysteine through the conserved F or W. D genes are given only for firm matches.

d_gene	v_gene	len	j_gene	CDR3aa	CDR3nt
NA	TRBV5-6	12	TRBJ1-2	CASSLGSGSPHF	TGTGCCAGCAGCTTGGGTTCAGGCAGCCCGCACTTC
NA	TRBV18	17	TRBJ2-1	CASSPRLALAHDNEQFF	TGTGCCAGCTCACCCCGTCTAGCCCTAGCCCACGACAATGAGCAGTTCTTC
TRBD2	TRBV28	17	TRBJ2-1	CASSLRASGGVGNEQFF	TGTGCCAGCAGTTTAAGGGCTAGCGGGGGGGTGGGGAATGAGCAGTTCTTC
TRBD1	TRBV28	12	TRBJ2-7	CASTDRVHEQYF	TGTGCCAGCACGGACAGGGTCCACGAGCAGTACTTC
NA	TRBV6-6	15	TRBJ1-1	CASSYPIPGLGGAFF	TGTGCCAGCAGTTACCCTATCCCGGGCCTCGGGGGGGCTTTCTTT
NA	TRBV5-6	16	TRBJ1-5	CASSLYGTGLNQPQHF	TGTGCCAGCAGCTTGTACGGCACAGGGTTAAATCAGCCCCAGCATTTT
TRBD2	TRBV5-1	15	TRBJ2-5	CASSPDGTRQETQYF	TGCGCCAGCAGCCCCGACGGGACTAGACAAGAGACCCAGTACTTC
NA	TRBV30	13	TRBJ2-7	CAWSLVSIYEQYF	TGTGCCTGGAGTCTAGTATCGATCTACGAGCAGTACTTC
TRBD1	TRBV27	14	TRBJ1-6	CASRTGGYNSPLHF	TGTGCCAGCAGGACAGGGGGCTATAATTCACCCCTCCACTTT
TRBD1	TRBV9	15	TRBJ1-5	CASSVGTGENQPQHF	TGTGCCAGCAGCGTCGGGACAGGGGAGAACCAGCCCCAGCATTTT
NA	TRBV10-1	14	TRBJ1-4	CASSESGDIEKLFF	TGCGCCAGCAGTGAGTCCGGGGATATCGAAAAACTGTTTTTT